This T cell receptor (beta chain) was identified in a study of T cell changes during pregnancy in multiple sclerosis. This CDR3 contains 15 residues. Losses at the gene ends were 2 bases for V and 2 bases for J; bases not matched to a gene: 4. CDR1 and CDR2 (germline): MNHNS, SASEGT. Generated by immunoSEQ multiplex PCR, the TCRdb table keeps only in-frame clones and is missing some. The sample has about 50,000 clones, about 92% seen once. This receptor was identified in a female donor with multiple sclerosis, enrolled in a pregnancy study. Sequenced material: CD4+ T cells from peripheral blood mononuclear cells, taken in the third trimester of pregnancy. The rearrangement links TRBV6-1 to TRBJ2-7; 9 bases agree with TRBD1. CDR3 in amino acids: CASSERDRATYEQYF. The CDR3 DNA reads TGTGCCAGCAGTGAAAGGGACAGGGCTACCTACGAGCAGTACTTC.